This T cell receptor beta chain was found in a study of blood T cells in healthy people across ages. The V gene's germline CDR1 is LNHNV and CDR2 YYDKDF (reference sequence). V gave up 5 bases and J gave up 7 bases; unmatched junction bases: 4. CDR3 length equals 14 residues. Combining a sample-barcoded 5' primer with a J-beta primer mix, a second PCR ran for roughly 7 to 12 cycles. TCRdb re-derived calls from the 5' RACE reads in MiXCR, one entry per CDR3 protein. The sample shows 550,000 to 700,000 distinct CDR3 sequences, approximately 27% of them seen only once. This clonotype was counted between two and nine times.

The receptor was isolated from a woman between 70 and 85 years old in good health. The rearrangement joins TRBV15 to TRBJ1-4; 10 positions match TRBD1. Sequencing was performed on blood. The CDR3 reads CATSRQGAVEKLFF. Written as DNA, the CDR3 is TGTGCCACCAGCCGACAGGGGGCCGTTGAAAAACTGTTTTTT.